The 7 T cell receptor beta chains below were found in one sample sequenced in a study of blood T cell repertoires in COVID-19. Here immunoSEQ multiplex PCR was the method, and the copy in TCRdb shows in-frame clones only, minus some. In the table there are some 240,000 clones, roughly 84% of which are singletons. The sequencing input was peripheral blood. The receptor set was obtained from a woman aged 40 to 50 who had recovered from COVID-19.

The CDR3 loop is CASSLEGQGYSPLHF. The CDR3 DNA sequence: TGTGCCAGCAGCTTAGAGGGACAGGGGTATTCACCCCTCCACTTT. V is TRBV11-2 and J is TRBJ1-6, with 10 positions matching TRBD1. The CDR3 loop spans 15 amino acids. The J segment lost 8 bases and the V segment lost 0 bases, leaving 1 base of the junction unmatched. CDR1 is SGHAT and CDR2 is FQNNGV in the germline V gene.

This clone showed up just once. V usage is TRBV30 and J usage is TRBJ1-1; TRBD1 matches at 12 bases. Losses at the gene ends were 8 bases for V and 5 bases for J; bases not matched to a gene: 9. The length of the CDR3 is 14 residues. Germline V gene lookup returns CDR1 GTSNPN and CDR2 SVGIG (reference sequence). CDR3 region: CARDRGLGETEAFF. CDR3 bases: TGTGCCCGGGACAGGGGGCTCGGGGAGACTGAAGCTTTCTTT.

This CDR3 is CSVLPGDPNYYEQYF. For the CDR3, the DNA is TGCAGCGTTCTTCCAGGGGATCCAAACTACTACGAGCAGTACTTC. This sequence joins TRBV29-1 and TRBJ2-7; possibly TRBD1 for D (6 bases). The CDR3 sequence is 15 residues long. Trimming cost V 5 bases and J 3 bases, with 20 bases left between them. Germline CDR1 and CDR2: SQVTM and ANQGSEA.

This sequence joins TRBV7-2 and TRBJ1-1; D remains unclear. There are 16 residues in the CDR3. Germline CDR1 and CDR2: SGHTA and FQGNSA. Between the trimmed V and J ends, which lost 5 bases and 2 bases, there was a span of 18 bases. CDR3 region: CASSNVGYRHNTEAFF. The CDR3 DNA follows: TGTGCCAGCAGCAACGTAGGTTACAGACATAACACTGAAGCTTTCTTT.

The chain carries TRBV5-1 and TRBJ2-4; 14 bases are shared with TRBD2. The germline CDR1 and CDR2 sequences are SGHRS and YFSETQ. CDR3 size: 16 residues. After removal of 4 bases from V and 12 bases from J, the junction contained 12 bases not matched to a gene. CDR3: CASSTGTSGGINSQYF. CDR3 nucleotides: TGCGCCAGCAGCACTGGGACTAGCGGGGGTATAAACTCTCAGTACTTC.

This chain connects TRBV7-2 to TRBJ2-5; 8 bases align to TRBD1. With 2 bases clipped from V and 0 bases from J, the junction kept 5 bases outside the gene matches. Germline lookup yields CDR1 SGHTA and CDR2 FQGNSA. This CDR3 comprises 16 residues. The CDR3 nucleotides read TGTGCCAGCAGCTTAAAAAACAGGGGGTACCAAGAGACCCAGTACTTC. It translates to CASSLKNRGYQETQYF.

Note on this clone: The DNA is omitted, as the CDR3 cannot be located on it reliably, and the CDR3 follows TCRdb's listing. The genes are TRBV19 and TRBJ2-1; TRBD2 was called by the table and not checked on the DNA. The CDR3 spans 14 amino acids, including both terminal residues. CDR1 LNHDA and CDR2 SQIVND come from the germline V gene (reference sequence). The CDR3 here is CASTSGLRVHEQFF.